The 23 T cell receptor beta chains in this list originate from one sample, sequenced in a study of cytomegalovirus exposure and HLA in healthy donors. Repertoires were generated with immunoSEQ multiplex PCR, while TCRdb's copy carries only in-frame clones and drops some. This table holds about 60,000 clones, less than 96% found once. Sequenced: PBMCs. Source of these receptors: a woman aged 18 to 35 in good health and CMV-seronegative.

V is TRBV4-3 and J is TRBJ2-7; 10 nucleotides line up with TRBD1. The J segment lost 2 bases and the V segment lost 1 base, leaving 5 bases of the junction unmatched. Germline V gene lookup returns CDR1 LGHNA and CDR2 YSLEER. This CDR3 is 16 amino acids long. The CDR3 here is CASSQGPGTGAYEQYF. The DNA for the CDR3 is TGCGCCAGCAGCCAAGGCCCAGGGACAGGGGCCTACGAGCAGTACTTC.

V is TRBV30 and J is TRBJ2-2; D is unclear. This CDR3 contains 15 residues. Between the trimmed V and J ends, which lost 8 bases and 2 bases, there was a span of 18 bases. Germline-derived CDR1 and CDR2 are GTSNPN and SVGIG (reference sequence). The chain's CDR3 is CAQNENLLNTGELFF. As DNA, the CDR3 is TGTGCCCAAAACGAGAACCTCCTAAACACCGGGGAGCTGTTTTTT.

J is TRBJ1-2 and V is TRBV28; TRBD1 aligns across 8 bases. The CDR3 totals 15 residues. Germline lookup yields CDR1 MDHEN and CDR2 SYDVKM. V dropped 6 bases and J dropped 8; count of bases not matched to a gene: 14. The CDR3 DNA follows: TGTGCCAGCAGCCCCCACGGACAGGGCTGGGGGGGCTACACCTTC. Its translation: CASSPHGQGWGGYTF.

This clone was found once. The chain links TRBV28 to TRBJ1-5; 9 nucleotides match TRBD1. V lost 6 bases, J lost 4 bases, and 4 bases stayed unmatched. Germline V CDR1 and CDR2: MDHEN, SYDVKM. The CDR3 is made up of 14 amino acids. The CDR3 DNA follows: TGTGCCAGCAGGTTGGGGACAGGGAATCAGCCCCAGCATTTT. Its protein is CASRLGTGNQPQHF.

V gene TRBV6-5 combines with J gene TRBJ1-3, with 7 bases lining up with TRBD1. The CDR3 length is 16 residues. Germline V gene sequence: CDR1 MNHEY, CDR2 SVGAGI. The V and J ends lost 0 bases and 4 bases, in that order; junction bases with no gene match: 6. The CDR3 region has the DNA TGTGCCAGCAGTTACTCGAACAGGGGCGGGGGAAACACCATATATTTT. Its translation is CASSYSNRGGGNTIYF.

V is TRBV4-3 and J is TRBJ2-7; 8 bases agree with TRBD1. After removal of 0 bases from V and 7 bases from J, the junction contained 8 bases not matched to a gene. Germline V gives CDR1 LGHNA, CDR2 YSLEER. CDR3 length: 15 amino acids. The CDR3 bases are TGCGCCAGCAGCCAAGATTCGGCCAGGGGGCTTGAGCAGTACTTC. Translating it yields CASSQDSARGLEQYF.

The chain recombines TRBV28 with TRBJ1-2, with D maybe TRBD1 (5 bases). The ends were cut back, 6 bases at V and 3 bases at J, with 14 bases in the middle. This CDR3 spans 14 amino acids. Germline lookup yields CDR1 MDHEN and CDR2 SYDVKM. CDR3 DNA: TGTGCCAGCAGGTCCTCGGGGGGTGACTATGGCTACACCTTC. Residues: CASRSSGGDYGYTF.

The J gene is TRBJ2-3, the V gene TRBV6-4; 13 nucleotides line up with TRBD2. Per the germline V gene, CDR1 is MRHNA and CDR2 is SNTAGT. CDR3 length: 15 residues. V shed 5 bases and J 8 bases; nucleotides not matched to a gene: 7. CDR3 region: CASSPGLAGERTQYF. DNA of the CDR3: TGTGCCAGCAGTCCCGGACTAGCGGGAGAGCGTACGCAGTATTTT.

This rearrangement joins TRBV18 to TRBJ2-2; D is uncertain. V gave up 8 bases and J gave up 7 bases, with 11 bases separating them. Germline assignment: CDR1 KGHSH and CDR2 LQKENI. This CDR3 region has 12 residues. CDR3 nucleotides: TGTGCCAGCCAACGGAGTGGCGGGGAGCTGTTTTTT. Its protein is CASQRSGGELFF.

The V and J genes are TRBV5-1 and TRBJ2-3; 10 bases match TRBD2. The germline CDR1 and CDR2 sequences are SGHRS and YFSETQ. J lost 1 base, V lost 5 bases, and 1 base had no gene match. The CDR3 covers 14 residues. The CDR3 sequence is CASRLAGGTDTQYF. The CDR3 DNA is TGCGCCAGCAGGCTAGCGGGGGGCACAGATACGCAGTATTTT.

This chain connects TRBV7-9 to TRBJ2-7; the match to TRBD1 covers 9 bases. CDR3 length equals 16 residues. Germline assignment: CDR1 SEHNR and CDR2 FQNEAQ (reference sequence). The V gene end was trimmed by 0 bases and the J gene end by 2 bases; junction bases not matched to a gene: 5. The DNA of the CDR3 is TGTGCCAGCAGCTTAGCCCTAGGGACAGGGACCTACGAGCAGTACTTC. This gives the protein CASSLALGTGTYEQYF.

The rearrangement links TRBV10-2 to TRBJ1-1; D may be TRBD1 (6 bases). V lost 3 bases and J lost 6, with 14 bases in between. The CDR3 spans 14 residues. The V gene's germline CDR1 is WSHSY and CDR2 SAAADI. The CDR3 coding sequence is TGCGCCAGCAGTGAACCACAGGGTTGGGCTGAAGCTTTCTTT. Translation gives CASSEPQGWAEAFF.

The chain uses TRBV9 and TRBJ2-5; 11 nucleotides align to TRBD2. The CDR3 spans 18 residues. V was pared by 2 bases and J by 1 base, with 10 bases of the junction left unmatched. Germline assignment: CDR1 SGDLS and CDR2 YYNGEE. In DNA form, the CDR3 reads TGTGCCAGCAGCGTGGGGGGCGTGACTAGCGGGGCCCAAGAGACCCAGTACTTC. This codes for CASSVGGVTSGAQETQYF.

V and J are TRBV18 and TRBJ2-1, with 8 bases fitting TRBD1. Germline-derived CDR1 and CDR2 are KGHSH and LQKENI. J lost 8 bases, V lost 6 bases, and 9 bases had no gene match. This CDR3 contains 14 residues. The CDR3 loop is CASSPGQGGDEQFF. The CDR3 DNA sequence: TGTGCCAGCTCCCCAGGACAGGGCGGGGATGAGCAGTTCTTC.

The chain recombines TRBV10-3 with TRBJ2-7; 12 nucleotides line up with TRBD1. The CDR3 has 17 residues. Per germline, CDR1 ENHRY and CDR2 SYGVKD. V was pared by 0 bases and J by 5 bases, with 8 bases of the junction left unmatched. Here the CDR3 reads CAISESPPGQGADEQYF. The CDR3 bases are TGTGCCATCAGTGAGTCCCCCCCGGGACAGGGGGCCGACGAGCAGTACTTC.

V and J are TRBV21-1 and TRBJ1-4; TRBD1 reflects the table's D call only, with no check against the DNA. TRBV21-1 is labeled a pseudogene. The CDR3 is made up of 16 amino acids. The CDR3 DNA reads TGTGCCAGCAGCAAAGTGTGGGGGCGGACTAATGAAAAACTGTTTTTT. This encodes CASSKVWGRTNEKLFF.

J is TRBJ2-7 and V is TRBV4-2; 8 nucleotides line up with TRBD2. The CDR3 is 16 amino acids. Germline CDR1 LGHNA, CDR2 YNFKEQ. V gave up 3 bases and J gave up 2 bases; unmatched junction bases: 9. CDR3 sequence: CASSQPGGVAAYEQYF. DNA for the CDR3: TGTGCCAGCAGCCAGCCCGGGGGGGTAGCGGCCTACGAGCAGTACTTC.

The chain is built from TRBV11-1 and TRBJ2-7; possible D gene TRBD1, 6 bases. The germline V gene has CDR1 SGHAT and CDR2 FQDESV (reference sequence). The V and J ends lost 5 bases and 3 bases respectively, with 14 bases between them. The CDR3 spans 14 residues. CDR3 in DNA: TGTGCCAGCAGCCCCTCTGCGACAGGCTACGAGCAGTACTTC. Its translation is CASSPSATGYEQYF.

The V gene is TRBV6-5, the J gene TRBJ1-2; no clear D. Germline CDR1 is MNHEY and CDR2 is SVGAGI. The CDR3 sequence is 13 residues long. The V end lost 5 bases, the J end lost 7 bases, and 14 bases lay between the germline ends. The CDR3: CASSPIRGSGYTF. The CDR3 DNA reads TGTGCCAGCAGTCCCATCCGCGGGTCTGGCTACACCTTC.

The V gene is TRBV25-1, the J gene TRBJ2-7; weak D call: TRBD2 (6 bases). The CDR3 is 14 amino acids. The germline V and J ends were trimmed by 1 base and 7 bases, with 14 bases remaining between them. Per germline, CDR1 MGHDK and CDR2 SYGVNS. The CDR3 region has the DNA TGTGCCAGCAGTGAATTCGGGGCGGCGGGGGAGCAGTACTTC. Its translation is CASSEFGAAGEQYF.

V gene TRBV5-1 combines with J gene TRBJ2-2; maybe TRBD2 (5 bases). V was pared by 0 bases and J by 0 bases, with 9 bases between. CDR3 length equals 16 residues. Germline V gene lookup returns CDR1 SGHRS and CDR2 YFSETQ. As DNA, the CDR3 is TGCGCCAGCAGCTTGGGGGCGGACTCGAACACCGGGGAGCTGTTTTTT. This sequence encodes CASSLGADSNTGELFF.

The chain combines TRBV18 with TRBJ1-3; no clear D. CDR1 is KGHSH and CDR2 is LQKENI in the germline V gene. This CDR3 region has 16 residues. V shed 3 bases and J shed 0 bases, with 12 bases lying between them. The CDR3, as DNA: TGTGCCAGCTCACCCTCGGGAGGGTCCTCTGGAAACACCATATATTTT. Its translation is CASSPSGGSSGNTIYF.

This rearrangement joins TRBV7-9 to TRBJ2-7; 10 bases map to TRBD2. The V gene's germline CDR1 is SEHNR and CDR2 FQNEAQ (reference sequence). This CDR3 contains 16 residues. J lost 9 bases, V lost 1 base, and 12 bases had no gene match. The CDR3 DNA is TGTGCCAGCAGCTTAGGAGGTTCCGGGACTAGCGAGTCGCAGTACTTC. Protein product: CASSLGGSGTSESQYF.